This T cell receptor (beta chain) was captured by sequencing in a study of blood T cell repertoires in COVID-19. Overall study context: Researchers got acute and convalescent COVID-19 samples from the United States, Italy and Spain. T cells, B-cell-depleted T cells, or PBMCs provided the cDNA or gDNA that served as material.

Per the original data handling: Reference gene primer amplification gave nucleated cell count estimates. Using immunoSEQ multiplex PCR, the repertoire was profiled, and TCRdb retains in-frame clones only, with some absent. That table is the source of V, J and clone size, and D and trimming were worked out from the DNA. The table includes around 70,000 clones, 88% detected once. The V gene's germline CDR1 is SNHLY and CDR2 FYNNEI. The CDR3 extends over 14 amino acids. Losses at the gene ends were 6 bases for V and 2 bases for J; bases not matched to a gene: 3. The clonotype was recovered from a woman older than 75 with active or convalescent COVID-19. The chain uses TRBV2 and TRBJ2-3; TRBD1 matches at 9 bases. The specimen sequenced was peripheral blood. CDR3 nucleotides: TGTGCCAGCAGGAGGGACAGGGACACAGATACGCAGTATTTT. Protein: CASRRDRDTDTQYF.